A single sample is the source of the 31 T cell receptor beta chains below, sequenced in a study of blood T cell repertoires in COVID-19. Only in-frame clones appear in the TCRdb table, and some are missing; sequencing was by immunoSEQ multiplex PCR. The table has around 63,000 clones, roughly 80% seen once. The sequencing input was peripheral blood. Every receptor here comes from a man aged 60-69 years with COVID-19, enrolled during active disease.

The chain has TRBV5-5 and TRBJ2-3; 12 bases agree with TRBD2. J lost 6 bases, V lost 2 bases, and 1 base had no gene match. Germline V gene sequence: CDR1 SGHKS, CDR2 YYEKEE (reference sequence). This CDR3 spans 14 amino acids. The CDR3 DNA reads TGTGCCAGCAGCTTTCTAGCGGGAGGGGATACGCAGTATTTT. Translating gives CASSFLAGGDTQYF.

The genes are TRBV9 and TRBJ1-5; 7 positions match TRBD1. The CDR3 is 21 amino acids. Germline trimming cut 0 bases from V and 0 bases from J; bases unmatched to any gene: 18. Germline V CDR1 and CDR2: SGDLS, YYNGEE. CDR3 sequence (DNA): TGTGCCAGCAGCGTAGAGGCGAGACAGGGTCCCTGGGAAAATAGCAATCAGCCCCAGCATTTT. This translates into CASSVEARQGPWENSNQPQHF.

The chain combines TRBV2 with TRBJ1-5, with D perhaps matching TRBD1 (6 bases). V lost 6 bases and J lost 0, with 12 bases in between. CDR3 length: 15 amino acids. From germline, CDR1 is SNHLY and CDR2 FYNNEI. The chain's CDR3 is CASRVQGYSNQPQHF. The CDR3 region has the DNA TGTGCCAGCAGGGTACAGGGTTATAGCAATCAGCCCCAGCATTTT.

The chain recombines TRBV4-1 with TRBJ1-2; a weak D match, TRBD1 (6 bases). The CDR3 runs to 14 residues. V dropped 3 bases and J dropped 4 bases, with 12 bases sitting between them. Germline lookup yields CDR1 MGHRA and CDR2 YSYEKL. CDR3 DNA: TGCGCCAGCAGCCATGCACAGGGCCTCTATGGCTACACCTTC. Amino acids: CASSHAQGLYGYTF.

This chain links TRBV7-5 with TRBJ2-1; the table's D call, TRBD2, was not checked against the DNA. TRBV7-5 is labeled a pseudogene. The CDR3 is 17 amino acids. CDR3 loop: CVRSSKRTSGTYNEQFF. CDR3 nucleotides: TGTGTCAGAAGCTCCAAACGGACTAGCGGGACCTACAATGAGCAGTTCTTC.

This chain joins TRBV18 and TRBJ1-1, with D possibly TRBD1 on 5 matching bases. The V end was cut by 0 bases, the J end by 6 bases, with 20 bases between. This CDR3 region has 17 residues. CDR1 is KGHSH and CDR2 is LQKENI in the germline V gene. The chain's CDR3 is CASSPPNGGPGGAEAFF. For the CDR3, the DNA is TGTGCCAGCTCACCACCTAACGGGGGACCTGGTGGGGCTGAAGCTTTCTTT.

The CDR3 DNA reads TGTGCCAGCAGCTTAGCCGGAGCGGGAGGGGTAGATACGCAGTATTTT. Amino acids: CASSLAGAGGVDTQYF. The chain recombines TRBV7-6 with TRBJ2-3; TRBD2 matches 10 bases. V shed 0 bases and J 5 bases; nucleotides not matched to a gene: 5. The V gene's germline CDR1 is SGHVS and CDR2 FNYEAQ. The CDR3 contains 16 residues.

The chain has TRBV5-6 and TRBJ2-1; maybe TRBD1 (6 bases). Trimming removed 3 bases from V and 6 bases from J, with 22 bases in between. The CDR3 covers 17 residues. Per germline, CDR1 SGHDT and CDR2 YYEEEE. The CDR3 DNA sequence: TGTGCCAGCAGCTCGGTACAGGGATCACCTCGGACCAATGAGCAGTTCTTC. Its protein is CASSSVQGSPRTNEQFF.

V usage is TRBV3-1 (or the pseudogene TRBV3-2) and J usage is TRBJ2-1; D perhaps matches TRBD2 (5 bases). Germline V gene lookup returns CDR1 LGHDT and CDR2 YNNKEL (reference sequence). V gave up 8 bases and J gave up 6 bases, with 11 bases separating them. The CDR3 extends over 12 amino acids. This CDR3 is CASRKEGNEQFF. CDR3 bases: TGTGCCAGCCGTAAAGAGGGCAATGAGCAGTTCTTC.

The gene calls are TRBV28 and TRBJ1-4; 7 nucleotides line up with TRBD1. The CDR3 covers 14 residues. Per the germline V gene, CDR1 is MDHEN and CDR2 is SYDVKM. V trimming: 5 bases; J trimming: 4 bases; junction bases outside the gene matches: 4. The CDR3 region is CASSPGQINEKLFF. The CDR3 nucleotides read TGTGCCAGCAGTCCGGGACAGATTAATGAAAAACTGTTTTTT.

This chain joins TRBV6-2 or TRBV6-3 and TRBJ2-7; the match to TRBD2 covers 8 bases. This CDR3 comprises 15 residues. With V trimmed by 5 bases and J by 8 bases, 14 bases remained unmatched. CDR1 and CDR2 (germline): MNHEY, SVGEGT. The CDR3 DNA follows: TGTGCCAGCAGTCCCCGCCTAGCGGGCCCCTTCAAGCAGTACTTC. Translating it yields CASSPRLAGPFKQYF.

This clone was recorded a few times. The gene calls are TRBV12-5 and TRBJ2-5; 15 bases map to TRBD2. Germline assignment: CDR1 LGHNT and CDR2 FRNRAP. This CDR3 region has 22 residues. Trimming at V came to 3 bases and at J to 5 bases, leaving 22 bases not matched to a gene. In DNA form, the CDR3 reads TGTGCTAGTGGTTTTCGTCCTATACCGGGACTAGCGGGAGGCGCCGCGATGGAGACCCAGTACTTC. Protein product: CASGFRPIPGLAGGAAMETQYF.

DNA for the CDR3: TGTGCCAGCAGCACCGCGGGACAGGGGGCGCCCTCCCATGAGCAGTTCTTC. This translates into CASSTAGQGAPSHEQFF. This chain connects TRBV11-2 to TRBJ2-1; 12 bases map to TRBD1. From germline, CDR1 is SGHAT and CDR2 FQNNGV. The ends lost 5 bases at V and 8 bases at J; junction bases unmatched: 13. The CDR3 extends over 17 amino acids. The full variable domain, its missing parts supplied by reference TRBV11-2 and TRBJ2-1, is EAGVAQSPRYKIIEKRQSVAFWCNPISGHATLYWYQQILGQGPKLLIQFQNNGVVDDSQLPKDRFSAERLKGVDSTLKIQPAKLEDSAVYLCASSTAGQGAPSHEQFFGPGTRLTVL.

This chain joins TRBV7-3 and TRBJ2-5, with 7 bases identical to TRBD2. The CDR3 totals 15 residues. In germline, CDR1 is SGHTA, CDR2 FQGTGA. The V gene end was trimmed by 6 bases and the J gene end by 2 bases; junction bases not matched to a gene: 9. The CDR3 here is CASSSAGVGQETQYF. The CDR3 nucleotides are TGTGCCAGCAGTAGCGCGGGAGTCGGTCAAGAGACCCAGTACTTC.

This clone appeared a single time. This chain connects TRBV15 to TRBJ2-7; TRBD2 matches 11 bases. V lost 0 bases and J lost 0; bases outside the gene matches: 7. The CDR3 has 18 amino acids. Germline V gives CDR1 LNHNV, CDR2 YYDKDF (reference sequence). CDR3 loop: CATSRELAGGMSSYEQYF. The CDR3 nucleotides are TGTGCCACCAGCAGAGAGTTAGCGGGAGGGATGAGCTCCTACGAGCAGTACTTC.

The chain carries TRBV4-2 and TRBJ1-5; D not resolved. This CDR3 contains 16 residues. Germline CDR1 reads LGHNA; CDR2 reads YNFKEQ. V was shortened by 1 base and J by 0 bases, with 10 bases between the two germline ends. The DNA for the CDR3 is TGTGCCAGCAGCCAAGGCTTGGGCTATAGCAATCAGCCCCAGCATTTT. Translation gives CASSQGLGYSNQPQHF.

The chain has TRBV18 and TRBJ2-1, with TRBD2 matching 11 bases. CDR3 length: 17 amino acids. The ends lost 3 bases at V and 1 base at J; junction bases unmatched: 5. Looked up from germline, CDR1 is KGHSH and CDR2 is LQKENI. This CDR3 is CASSPYSGRGSYNEQFF. The CDR3 DNA reads as TGTGCCAGCTCACCTTATAGCGGGAGGGGATCCTACAATGAGCAGTTCTTC. The variable domain in full, with the rest retrieved from reference TRBV18 and TRBJ2-1, is NAGVMQNPRHLVRRRGQEARLRCSPMKGHSHVYWYRQLPEEGLKFMVYLQKENIIDESGMPKERFSAEFPKEGPSILRIQQVVRGDSAAYFCASSPYSGRGSYNEQFFGPGTRLTVL.

This clone has only a few counts. Here the CDR3 DNA reads TGTGCCAGCAGCCCGATACCGGGACAGGGGGGAGGCTACACCTTC. Amino acid sequence: CASSPIPGQGGGYTF. The V gene is TRBV7-3, the J gene TRBJ1-2; 11 bases line up with TRBD1. CDR3 length equals 15 residues. Germline loops: CDR1 SGHTA, CDR2 FQGTGA. With V trimmed by 5 bases and J by 8 bases, 10 bases remained unmatched.

This chain uses TRBV7-9 with TRBJ2-1; a possible D gene is TRBD2 (7 bases). Germline loops: CDR1 SEHNR, CDR2 FQNEAQ (reference sequence). V lost 5 bases and J lost 4, with 18 bases in between. CDR3 length equals 16 residues. The CDR3, as DNA: TGTGCCAGCAGCCCAAGCAATGGGGGGGCTTACAATGAGCAGTTCTTC. Protein: CASSPSNGGAYNEQFF.

J is TRBJ2-7 and V is TRBV19, with D uncertain. Trimming removed 5 bases at V and 1 base at J, with 9 bases between. The CDR3 is made up of 13 amino acids. Germline V lookup: CDR1 LNHDA, CDR2 SQIVND (reference sequence). The CDR3 DNA reads as TGTGCCAGTAGTCCCCCTAGTTCCTACGAGCAGTACTTC. Translated: CASSPPSSYEQYF.

The chain carries TRBV7-6 and TRBJ2-7; the D is unclear. With 2 bases removed from V and 3 bases from J, the gap between germline ends came to 11 bases. The germline V gene encodes CDR1 SGHVS and CDR2 FNYEAQ. The CDR3 has 14 amino acids. CDR3 sequence (DNA): TGTGCCAGCAGCTTATCGCAGCGCTTCTACGAGCAGTACTTC. Its translation: CASSLSQRFYEQYF.

J is TRBJ2-3 and V is TRBV5-4, with TRBD1 identical over 8 bases. This CDR3 has 13 residues. V was pared by 3 bases and J by 6 bases, with 3 bases of the junction left unmatched. Germline CDR1 reads SGHNT; CDR2 reads YYREEE (reference sequence). As DNA, the CDR3 is TGTGCCAGCAGCTCGAGACAGGGGGATACGCAGTATTTT. Its protein product is CASSSRQGDTQYF. The complete variable domain, with remaining parts taken from reference TRBV5-4 and TRBJ2-3, reads ETGVTQSPTHLIKTRGQQVTLRCSSQSGHNTVSWYQQALGQGPQFIFQYYREEENGRGNFPPRFSGLQFPNYSSELNVNALELDDSALYLCASSSRQGDTQYFGPGTRLTVL.

The rearrangement joins TRBV2 to TRBJ1-2; D might be TRBD1 (5 bases). The ends were cut back, 2 bases at V and 3 bases at J, with 7 bases in the middle. There are 13 residues in the CDR3. Germline CDR1 SNHLY, CDR2 FYNNEI. CDR3 coding DNA: TGTGCCAGCAGTGAACAGGGCGACTATGGCTACACCTTC. It translates to CASSEQGDYGYTF.

This rearrangement joins TRBV5-4 to TRBJ2-3; D might be TRBD2 (5 bases). V was cut by 3 bases and J by 3 bases, with 8 bases left in between. Germline loops: CDR1 SGHNT, CDR2 YYREEE (reference sequence). This CDR3 comprises 13 residues. The CDR3 protein is CASSSSGTDTQYF. As DNA, the CDR3 is TGTGCCAGCAGCTCCTCGGGGACAGATACGCAGTATTTT.

The rearrangement joins TRBV7-7 to TRBJ1-5; TRBD1 matches at 9 bases. This CDR3 is 15 amino acids long. Germline V gives CDR1 SSHAT, CDR2 FNYEAQ (reference sequence). The junction had 2 bases not matched to a gene; V was cut back by 5 bases and J by 0 bases. CDR3 bases: TGTGCCAGCAGCATACAGGGGGCTAGCAATCAGCCCCAGCATTTT. This codes for CASSIQGASNQPQHF. The full variable domain, in which reference TRBV7-7 and TRBJ1-5 provide the parts outside the CDR3, is GAGVSQSPRYKVTKRGQDVTLRCDPISSHATLYWYQQALGQGPEFLTYFNYEAQPDKSGLPSDRFSAERPEGSISTLTIQRTEQRDSAMYRCASSIQGASNQPQHFGDGTRLSIL.

The J gene is TRBJ2-5, the V gene TRBV19; D possibly corresponds to TRBD2 (5 bases). V lost 5 bases to trimming and J lost 1 base, with 11 bases between them. Germline loops: CDR1 LNHDA, CDR2 SQIVND (reference sequence). CDR3 length: 14 residues. The CDR3 reads CASSGTGGQETQYF. CDR3 DNA: TGTGCCAGTAGTGGTACTGGAGGCCAAGAGACCCAGTACTTC.

The gene calls are TRBV2 and TRBJ2-7; 8 bases align to TRBD2. The CDR3 has 15 amino acids. The junction had 12 bases not matched to a gene; V was cut back by 7 bases and J by 4 bases. The germline CDR1 and CDR2 sequences are SNHLY and FYNNEI. CDR3 region: CASNILAAGGYEQYF. DNA for the CDR3: TGTGCCAGCAATATACTAGCGGCCGGGGGGTACGAGCAGTACTTC.

This clone was counted between two and nine times. The rearrangement joins TRBV25-1 to TRBJ2-5, with 9 nucleotides matching TRBD1. CDR1 and CDR2 from the germline V gene are MGHDK and SYGVNS. V lost 1 base, J lost 5 bases, and 11 bases stayed unmatched. The CDR3 has 17 residues. CDR3 region: CASSESTRRDRVETQYF. The CDR3 region has the DNA TGTGCCAGCAGTGAATCTACCCGCCGGGACAGGGTGGAGACCCAGTACTTC.

The chain uses TRBV7-2 and TRBJ2-3, with 8 bases lining up with TRBD2. J was trimmed by 3 bases and V by 11 bases; bases with no gene match: 10. The CDR3 loop spans 14 amino acids. The germline V gene has CDR1 SGHTA and CDR2 FQGNSA. The CDR3 sequence: CASLGGLETDTQYF. The CDR3 nucleotides read TGTGCCTCCTTGGGGGGACTAGAAACAGATACGCAGTATTTT.

The rearrangement links TRBV3-1 (or the pseudogene TRBV3-2) to TRBJ2-2, with D possibly being TRBD2 (5 bases). V was trimmed by 1 base and J by 4 bases, leaving 10 bases between them. Per the germline V gene, CDR1 is LGHDT and CDR2 is YNNKEL (reference sequence). The CDR3 is made up of 15 amino acids. CDR3 DNA: TGTGCCAGCAGCCAAGGGACTTGGGGCACCGGGGAGCTGTTTTTT. As protein: CASSQGTWGTGELFF.

J is TRBJ2-3 and V is TRBV2; 7 bases agree with TRBD1. The CDR3 sequence is 15 residues long. The germline V gene encodes CDR1 SNHLY and CDR2 FYNNEI. V lost 5 bases and J lost 5; bases outside the gene matches: 10. CDR3 DNA sequence: TGTGCCAGCAGTCCCCGACAGGGTGCAGGAGATACGCAGTATTTT. Protein sequence: CASSPRQGAGDTQYF. The variable domain in full, completed from reference TRBV2 and TRBJ2-3, reads EPEVTQTPSHQVTQMGQEVILRCVPISNHLYFYWYRQILGQKVEFLVSFYNNEISEKSEIFDDQFSVERPDGSNFTLKIRSTKLEDSAMYFCASSPRQGAGDTQYFGPGTRLTVL.